The 18 T cell receptor beta chains reported below all come from one sample, sequenced in a study of T cell responses to AZD1222 COVID-19 vaccine. This table comes from immunoSEQ multiplex PCR, and its TCRdb copy is limited to in-frame clones, with some not included. The sample has 98,000 or so clones; about 88% are singletons. The specimen comprised peripheral blood, sampled on day 0 of AZD1222 vaccination. These receptors originate from an adult in good health.

This CDR3 is CASSLLGLGIRSYNEQFF. For the CDR3, the DNA is TGTGCCAGCAGTTTATTGGGCTTGGGGATTCGCTCCTACAATGAGCAGTTCTTC. J is TRBJ2-1 and V is TRBV27, with unresolved D. V was pared by 1 base and J by 0 bases, with 16 bases between. This CDR3 spans 18 amino acids. Germline-derived CDR1 and CDR2 are MNHEY and SMNVEV (reference sequence).

This clone was observed a single time. The chain recombines TRBV5-4 with TRBJ2-7, with 11 bases matching TRBD1. Germline CDR1 is SGHNT and CDR2 is YYREEE (reference sequence). The CDR3 is made up of 16 amino acids. The trim removed 1 base at V and 2 bases at J, leaving 5 bases unmatched. CDR3 nucleotides: TGTGCCAGCAGCTTGCCCCCGGGACAGGGGGCCTACGAGCAGTACTTC. It specifies CASSLPPGQGAYEQYF.

The V and J genes are TRBV6-5 and TRBJ1-1; no firm D call. V was shortened by 8 bases and J by 2 bases, with 12 bases between the two germline ends. This CDR3 is 13 amino acids long. Germline V lookup: CDR1 MNHEY, CDR2 SVGAGI. The CDR3 protein is CASDGVENTEAFF. The CDR3 DNA sequence: TGTGCCAGCGATGGCGTAGAAAACACTGAAGCTTTCTTT.

This clone appeared once. V gene TRBV2 combines with J gene TRBJ1-1; 8 nucleotides match TRBD1. V was pared by 4 bases and J by 3 bases, with 7 bases of the junction left unmatched. From germline, CDR1 is SNHLY and CDR2 FYNNEI. The CDR3 has 15 residues. Written as DNA, the CDR3 is TGTGCCAGCAGTGTAGGTTACAGGGGGGACACTGAAGCTTTCTTT. Amino acids: CASSVGYRGDTEAFF.

The chain recombines TRBV15 with TRBJ2-6; D unclear. Germline CDR1 reads LNHNV; CDR2 reads YYDKDF (reference sequence). V shed 0 bases and J shed 0 bases, with 9 bases lying between them. This CDR3 is 17 amino acids long. CDR3 coding DNA: TGTGCCACCAGCAGAGATACCCTCCGCTCTGGGGCCAACGTCCTGACTTTC. It translates to CATSRDTLRSGANVLTF.

This clone showed up just a few times. The V and J genes are TRBV29-1 and TRBJ2-3, with TRBD2 as a possible D gene (7 bases). Per the germline V gene, CDR1 is SQVTM and CDR2 is ANQGSEA. The CDR3 contains 12 residues. V lost 8 bases and J 4 bases, leaving 13 bases between the germline ends. For the CDR3, the DNA is TGCAGCTCTGGGGAGGGGGCAGATACGCAGTATTTT. Amino acid sequence: CSSGEGADTQYF.

V is TRBV18 and J is TRBJ1-1; a possible D gene is TRBD1 (6 bases). This CDR3 has 16 residues. With 1 base removed from V and 3 bases from J, the gap between germline ends came to 15 bases. Per germline, CDR1 KGHSH and CDR2 LQKENI. The CDR3 coding sequence is TGTGCCAGCTCACCACAGGGGGGTTTGGAGGACACTGAAGCTTTCTTT. Its protein is CASSPQGGLEDTEAFF.

The chain is built from TRBV7-9 and TRBJ1-2, with D unresolved. Between the trimmed V and J ends, which lost 2 bases and 1 base, there was a span of 8 bases. Germline-derived CDR1 and CDR2 are SEHNR and FQNEAQ (reference sequence). This CDR3 is 14 amino acids long. CDR3 nucleotides: TGTGCCAGCAGCTTATTTCGGCATAACTATGGCTACACCTTC. Translation gives CASSLFRHNYGYTF.

In its sample, this clone was seen once. This sequence joins TRBV9 and TRBJ1-2; D is perhaps TRBD1 (5 bases). Germline CDR1 is SGDLS and CDR2 is YYNGEE. V dropped 2 bases and J dropped 3 bases, with 8 bases sitting between them. The length of the CDR3 is 13 residues. Written as DNA, the CDR3 is TGTGCCAGCAGCGTGGGGACCGACTATGGCTACACCTTC. This sequence encodes CASSVGTDYGYTF.

The V and J genes are TRBV10-3 and TRBJ1-1, with D maybe TRBD1 (6 bases). Germline V CDR1 and CDR2: ENHRY, SYGVKD. The CDR3 totals 15 residues. V lost 3 bases, J lost 1 base, and 12 bases lay in between. The CDR3 spells CAISDLDRTNTEAFF. The CDR3 coding sequence is TGTGCCATCAGTGACCTAGACAGGACGAACACTGAAGCTTTCTTT.

The chain recombines TRBV7-3 with TRBJ2-7; 12 nucleotides agree with TRBD1. CDR1 is SGHTA, CDR2 FQGTGA, per germline. The length of the CDR3 is 13 residues. V dropped 5 bases and J dropped 6; count of bases not matched to a gene: 2. The CDR3 loop is CASSLGQGAEQYF. CDR3 DNA: TGTGCCAGCAGCCTGGGACAGGGGGCCGAGCAGTACTTC.

The table lists this clone with a count of one. The genes are TRBV7-2 and TRBJ2-3; D remains unclear. This CDR3 has 15 amino acids. CDR1 and CDR2 from the germline V gene are SGHTA and FQGNSA. V was trimmed by 1 base and J by 0 bases, leaving 8 bases between them. CDR3 nucleotides: TGTGCCAGCAGCTTAGTTGGAGATAGCACAGATACGCAGTATTTT. This translates into CASSLVGDSTDTQYF.

The chain uses TRBV19 and TRBJ2-5, with D hard to call. Germline V gene data show CDR1 as LNHDA and CDR2 as SQIVND (reference sequence). The germline V and J ends were trimmed by 10 bases and 3 bases, with 9 bases remaining between them. CDR3 length: 11 amino acids. CDR3 residues: CATRWEETQYF. The CDR3 DNA sequence: TGTGCCACCCGGTGGGAAGAGACCCAGTACTTC. The whole variable domain, filled in from reference TRBV19 and TRBJ2-5, reads DGGITQSPKYLFRKEGQNVTLSCEQNLNHDAMYWYRQDPGQGLRLIYYSQIVNDFQKGDIAEGYSVSREKKESFPLTVTSAQKNPTAFYLCATRWEETQYFGPGTRLLVL.

The V and J genes are TRBV30 and TRBJ2-1; TRBD1 matches 7 bases. CDR1 and CDR2 (germline): GTSNPN, SVGIG (reference sequence). The CDR3 is 14 amino acids. This CDR3 reads CACRGSVPNNEQFF. CDR3 DNA sequence: TGTGCTTGCAGGGGGTCAGTTCCAAACAATGAGCAGTTCTTC.

V gene TRBV11-2 combines with J gene TRBJ1-1, with D uncertain. This CDR3 is built from 17 residues. Germline assignment: CDR1 SGHAT and CDR2 FQNNGV. Trimming pared 2 bases from V and 3 bases from J, leaving 19 bases between. In nucleotides, the CDR3 is TGTGCCAGCAGCTTACGTGTGCTGGAAGAATCCGACACTGAAGCTTTCTTT. It yields the protein CASSLRVLEESDTEAFF. The full variable domain, rest sourced from reference TRBV11-2 and TRBJ1-1, is EAGVAQSPRYKIIEKRQSVAFWCNPISGHATLYWYQQILGQGPKLLIQFQNNGVVDDSQLPKDRFSAERLKGVDSTLKIQPAKLEDSAVYLCASSLRVLEESDTEAFFGQGTRLTVV.

This clone was counted a few times. The rearrangement uses TRBV5-6 and TRBJ1-1; 7 bases are shared with TRBD1. The trim removed 4 bases at V and 2 bases at J, leaving 11 bases unmatched. This CDR3 is built from 16 residues. Germline CDR1 reads SGHDT; CDR2 reads YYEEEE. As DNA, the CDR3 is TGTGCCAGCAGCGCATACGCCGGGACAGCAAACACTGAAGCTTTCTTT. Residues: CASSAYAGTANTEAFF.

The chain links TRBV6-6 to TRBJ1-1; D possibly corresponds to TRBD1 (6 bases). V lost 2 bases and J lost 1, with 14 bases in between. CDR1 and CDR2 (germline): MNHNY, SVGAGI (reference sequence). The CDR3 has 16 residues. The CDR3 loop is CASSYVIAGENTEAFF. CDR3 nucleotides: TGTGCCAGCAGTTACGTGATAGCAGGGGAGAACACTGAAGCTTTCTTT.

There are a few counts of this clone. The chain joins TRBV2 to TRBJ1-2; TRBD1 aligns across 11 bases. The V and J ends lost 8 bases and 7 bases, in that order; junction bases with no gene match: 9. Germline V lookup: CDR1 SNHLY, CDR2 FYNNEI. CDR3 length: 14 amino acids. Written as DNA, the CDR3 is TGTGCCAGCGGACAGGACAGGGGGCCGTTTGGCTACACCTTC. Protein sequence: CASGQDRGPFGYTF.